The 8 T cell receptor beta chains below all came from one sample that was sequenced in a study of cytomegalovirus exposure and HLA in healthy donors. Primers for the PCR totalled 60 Vbeta and 13 Jbeta. Produced via immunoSEQ multiplex PCR; TCRdb's table is partial and in-frame only. Here the sample spans roughly 140,000 clones, approximately 79% being singletons. Material: PBMCs. The receptors come from a male donor in good health and CMV-seronegative.

The sample holds a few counts of this clone. The chain joins TRBV6-6 to TRBJ1-5, with a weak D call TRBD1 (6 bases). V lost 6 bases, J lost 1 base, and 13 bases lay in between. CDR1 and CDR2 (germline): MNHNY, SVGAGI (reference sequence). This CDR3 is 15 amino acids long. DNA for the CDR3: TGTGCCAGCAGATCACAGGGAGAGAGCAATCAGCCCCAGCATTTT. This encodes CASRSQGESNQPQHF.

This CDR3 is CASSFSTGVYGYTF. In nucleotides, the CDR3 is TGCGCCAGCAGCTTCTCGACAGGGGTCTATGGCTACACCTTC. The rearrangement links TRBV5-1 to TRBJ1-2; TRBD1 matches 8 bases. The CDR3 runs to 14 residues. The V gene end was trimmed by 2 bases and the J gene end by 4 bases; junction bases not matched to a gene: 4. Germline V lookup: CDR1 SGHRS, CDR2 YFSETQ.

CDR3 in DNA: TGTGCCAGCAGCATCCAAGATACGCAGTATTTT. Translated: CASSIQDTQYF. This rearrangement joins TRBV11-3 to TRBJ2-3; no definite D call. V was pared by 5 bases and J by 5 bases, with 5 bases between. This CDR3 has 11 residues. Germline V gives CDR1 SGHNT, CDR2 YENEEA. Complete variable domain (other parts from reference TRBV11-3 and TRBJ2-3): EAGVVQSPRYKIIEKKQPVAFWCNPISGHNTLYWYLQNLGQGPELLIRYENEEAVDDSQLPKDRFSAERLKGVDSTLKIQPAELGDSAVYLCASSIQDTQYFGPGTRLTVL.

This rearrangement joins TRBV13 to TRBJ2-7; 9 nucleotides line up with TRBD1. Trimming took 5 bases from V and 7 from J; bases not matched to a gene: 9. The CDR3 length is 14 residues. Germline V lookup: CDR1 PRHDT, CDR2 FYEKMQ (reference sequence). The CDR3 loop reads CASSPRDRDREQYF. The CDR3 nucleotides are TGTGCCAGCAGCCCCAGGGACAGGGACCGAGAGCAGTACTTC.

The chain couples TRBV20-1 to TRBJ1-5; D might be TRBD1 (5 bases). Germline CDR1 is DFQATT and CDR2 is SNEGSKA (reference sequence). This CDR3 spans 8 amino acids. The CDR3, as DNA: TGCAGGGGGGGGCCCCAGCATTTT. Translating gives CRGGPQHF.

The gene calls are TRBV29-1 and TRBJ1-1; D is perhaps TRBD1 (6 bases). This CDR3 spans 13 amino acids. Trimming stripped 5 bases from V and 3 bases from J, with 13 bases between. Per the germline V gene, CDR1 is SQVTM and CDR2 is ANQGSEA. This chain's CDR3 is CSVKWGLDTEAFF. The CDR3 nucleotides are TGCAGCGTTAAATGGGGGCTGGACACTGAAGCTTTCTTT. Using reference TRBV29-1 and TRBJ1-1 for the parts outside the CDR3, the full variable domain is SAVISQKPSRDICQRGTSLTIQCQVDSQVTMMFWYRQQPGQSLTLIATANQGSEATYESGFVIDKFPISRPNLTFSTLTVSNMSPEDSSIYLCSVKWGLDTEAFFGQGTRLTVV.

Turning to this clone: At one of its ends the junction is not consistent with the germline gene, which may arise from a read error. The chain recombines TRBV7-9 with TRBJ1-2; D unclear. Germline CDR1 SEHNR, CDR2 FQNEAQ (reference sequence). The CDR3 sequence is 14 residues long. The CDR3 sequence: CSSSLDAENYGYTF. CDR3 nucleotides: TGTTCCAGCAGCTTAGATGCGGAAAACTATGGCTACACCTTC.

The genes are TRBV4-1 and TRBJ2-7; 9 bases match TRBD1. Trimming removed 2 bases from V and 7 bases from J; junction bases left unmatched: 15. Germline V gene lookup returns CDR1 MGHRA and CDR2 YSYEKL. CDR3 length: 17 amino acids. CDR3 DNA sequence: TGCGCCAGCAGCCAAATTCATACCGGGACAGGGTACGGTGAGCAGTACTTC. Protein sequence: CASSQIHTGTGYGEQYF.